This T cell receptor (beta chain) was sequenced in a study of cytomegalovirus exposure and HLA in healthy donors. Points from the study as a whole: Later analysis demonstrated an association between a missense DCLRE1C variant and TCR beta V- and J-gene trimming. HLA allele associations emerged for 17,000 or so TCR beta sequences in a later analysis, at 0.05 false discovery rate.

A remark on this clone: What it binds is unknown.

PCR was performed using 60 Vbeta and 13 Jbeta primers. The protocol was immunoSEQ multiplex PCR, while the TCRdb copy is restricted to in-frame clones and leaves out a portion. Among under 150,000 clones listed, 82% were seen once. The V end lost 3 bases, the J end lost 3 bases, and 13 bases lay between the germline ends. The CDR3 is 14 residues long. Per the germline V gene, CDR1 is SGHRS and CDR2 is YFSETQ. This clonotype was obtained from a male donor in good health and CMV-seronegative. Sequencing was done on a sample of PBMCs. The chain combines TRBV5-1 with TRBJ2-7, with D perhaps matching TRBD2 (6 bases). DNA for the CDR3: TGCGCCAGCAGCTCCTCCGGGGGACTCTACGAGCAGTACTTC. Its translation: CASSSSGGLYEQYF.